This TCR beta chain was captured by sequencing in a study of OX40 agonist ivuxolimab in advanced cancers. Study context: In this trial design, patients received ivuxolimab intravenously at 0.01 to 10 mg/kg every 2 weeks. The mean age was roughly 60 years, ranging from about 20 to 90, with 82.7% of participants male. Having had anti-PD-1, anti-PD-L1 or anti-CTLA-4 therapy before was allowed, and approximately 40% had some.

Trimming removed 3 bases from V and 1 base from J; junction bases left unmatched: 3. There are 16 residues in the CDR3. Germline V gene lookup returns CDR1 SGHTA and CDR2 FQGNSA. Clones were sequenced by immunoSEQ multiplex PCR, and TCRdb holds only the in-frame ones, with some missing. The sample lists about 61,000 clones, 80% to 90% occurring once. If patients had autoimmune disease history or systemic immunosuppression, they were excluded. The source was CD4+ or CD8+ T cells sorted from blood, collected in a trial of the OX40 agonist ivuxolimab. The sequence was collected from an adult with an advanced solid tumor such as melanoma, head and neck, liver or kidney cancer. The chain links TRBV7-2 to TRBJ2-2, with 9 bases aligning to TRBD1. CDR3 amino acids: CASSFTGGWNTGELFF. The CDR3, as DNA: TGTGCCAGCAGCTTTACAGGGGGCTGGAACACCGGGGAGCTGTTTTTT.